What follows is one T cell receptor beta chain and its context. No antigen is known for it. At one end, the junction sequence differs from germline, possibly due to a read error. Study-wide results and caveats: Tumor memory CD4+ T cell TCR gene usage clustered with blood and lymph node memory CD4+ cells and lymph node naive CD4+ cells. Greatest tumor Treg TCR overlap was with tumor naive CD4+ cells.

A single record per CDR3 protein comes from TCRdb applying MiXCR to the 5' RACE reads. The data contain 7,000 to 9,500 distinct CDR3 sequences, 40% to 55% of them singletons. This CDR3 is built from 15 residues. In germline, CDR1 is SGDLS, CDR2 YYNGEE. Treg sorting used a CD4+CD25+CD127-/low gate. J is TRBJ1-6 and V is TRBV9, with D uncertain. The receptor's source is a female donor with breast cancer. Sequenced material: Tregs sorted from a lymph node. The CDR3 region is CASSVGADNNSPRHF. In DNA, the CDR3 is TGTGCCAGCAGCGTAGGGGCAGACAATAATTCACCCCGCCACTTT.